The rows below give T cell receptor beta chains drawn from one sample of a study of cytomegalovirus exposure and HLA in healthy donors. Assay: immunoSEQ multiplex PCR; the TCRdb copy retains only in-frame clones and omits some. The profile covers around 120,000 clones, with about 59% appearing a single time and around 4% taken by the ten largest. Sequenced input: PBMCs. These TCRs come from a young man in good health and CMV-seropositive. The CDR3 runs from the conserved cysteine through the conserved F or W. The D gene is left open where the match is weak. Expanded clones get a size class; other rows say once, few or many, or leave the size out.

clone size	D gene	V gene	J gene	CDR3 DNA	CDR3 protein
few	NA	TRBV6-1	TRBJ1-2	TGTGCCAGCAGTGAAGACCGAGGATACTATGGCTACACCTTC	CASSEDRGYYGYTF
NA	TRBD2	TRBV7-2	TRBJ2-1	TGTGCCAGCAGCTTAGCGCGGCTAGCGGGGGGATATGGGTCCTACAATGAGCAGTTCTTC	CASSLARLAGGYGSYNEQFF
few	TRBD1	TRBV5-1	TRBJ1-1	TGCGCCAGCAGCTTAACAGGGGACACTGAAGCTTTCTTT	CASSLTGDTEAFF
NA	NA	TRBV4-1	TRBJ2-3	TGCGCCAGCAGCCCCGCCCCACTAGATACGCAGTATTTT	CASSPAPLDTQYF
NA	NA	TRBV7-6	TRBJ2-5	TGTGCCAGCAGCTTAGGAGCCAGCGGGGAGACCCAGTACTTC	CASSLGASGETQYF
NA	NA	TRBV4-1	TRBJ1-6	TGCGCCAGCAGCCTGACAGGTTGGAATTCACCCCTCCACTTT	CASSLTGWNSPLHF
NA	TRBD1	TRBV19	TRBJ1-2	TGTGCCAGTAGCCTAGGACAGGGGGCCGCTGGCTACACCTTC	CASSLGQGAAGYTF
NA	TRBD1	TRBV5-1	TRBJ2-2	TGCGCCAGCAGCTTGGGACAGGGGCAATACACCGGGGAGCTGTTTTTT	CASSLGQGQYTGELFF
NA	NA	TRBV5-1	TRBJ2-1	TGCGCCAGCAGCTTGCGGGACTTCCAGTCTGGCAATGAGCAGTTCTTC	CASSLRDFQSGNEQFF
NA	NA	TRBV19	TRBJ2-6	TGTGCCAGTGGAGGGGATGGGTACTCTGGGGCCAACGTCCTGACTTTC	CASGGDGYSGANVLTF
NA	TRBD2	TRBV10-3	TRBJ2-2	TGTGCCATCAGTGAGTCCGCGGGGGGGCCTGGCGGGGAGCTGTTTTTT	CAISESAGGPGGELFF
NA	TRBD1	TRBV5-4	TRBJ2-7	TGTGCCAGCAGCGCGATGACAGGGGTCCACGAGCAGTACTTC	CASSAMTGVHEQYF
NA	TRBD2	TRBV5-1	TRBJ2-5	TGCGCCAGCAGCAACGGGGGGAGGGAGACCCAGTACTTC	CASSNGGRETQYF
NA	NA	TRBV27	TRBJ1-6	TGTGCCAGCAGCCCCAGACATCTATATTATCTCCTCCACTTT	CASSPRHLYYLLHF
NA	NA	TRBV19	TRBJ2-7	TGTGCCACCCGACCGGGCGGGGGCCCCTCCTACGAGCAGTACTTC	CATRPGGGPSYEQYF
few	TRBD2	TRBV9	TRBJ2-3	TGTGCCAGCAGCGTAGGAAATAGCGGGGGCACAGATACGCAGTATTTT	CASSVGNSGGTDTQYF
NA	NA	TRBV5-6	TRBJ1-2	TGTGCCAGCAGCCACGGCGGGGACTATGGCTACACCTTC	CASSHGGDYGYTF
few	TRBD1	TRBV4-2	TRBJ2-7	TGTGCCAGCCGGACAGGGGGAACGGGCGAGCAGTACTTC	CASRTGGTGEQYF
NA	TRBD1	TRBV9	TRBJ2-3	TGTGCCAGCAGCCCTAGGACAGGGGGCGACCCAGATACGCAGTATTTT	CASSPRTGGDPDTQYF
NA	TRBD2	TRBV7-9	TRBJ2-7	TGTGCCAGCAGACAAACGCGGGGGGACTTGTTCGAGCAGTACTTC	CASRQTRGDLFEQYF
NA	TRBD1	TRBV6-5	TRBJ2-3	TGTGCCAGCGCACGGACAGGTTCTAGCACAGATACGCAGTATTTT	CASARTGSSTDTQYF
NA	TRBD1	TRBV2	TRBJ1-2	TGTGCCAGCAGGAGAAGGGGGCTAGATGGCTACACCTTC	CASRRRGLDGYTF
NA	NA	TRBV19	TRBJ1-5	TGTGCCAGTAGTATTGAGAGCAATCAGCCCCAGCATTTT	CASSIESNQPQHF
NA	NA	TRBV5-4	TRBJ1-1	TGTGCCAGCAGCCTAGACTGGATGAGCACTGAAGCTTTCTTT	CASSLDWMSTEAFF
few	TRBD2	TRBV5-5	TRBJ2-7	TGTGCCAGCAGCTCCCTCCTCGGGGGGTCTGGGTACGAGCAGTACTTC	CASSSLLGGSGYEQYF
NA	NA	TRBV2	TRBJ2-5	TGTGCCAGCAGTGAAGCGTTGGCGGCGAAGGGGGGGGAGACCCAGTACTTC	CASSEALAAKGGETQYF
once	NA	TRBV27	TRBJ1-2	TGTGCCAGCAGTTCCGGGGCAACAGGGTTCGGCTACACCTTC	CASSSGATGFGYTF
NA	NA	TRBV27	TRBJ2-2	TGTGCCAGCAGTTTAAGTCCAGGGTACACCGGGGAGCTGTTTTTT	CASSLSPGYTGELFF
few	NA	TRBV10-1	TRBJ2-1	TGCGCCAGCAGTAATCAGGTTTACAATGAGCAGTTCTTC	CASSNQVYNEQFF
few	NA	TRBV5-6	TRBJ1-3	TGTGCCAGCAGCTCGACACCGGTCTCTGGAAACACCATATATTTT	CASSSTPVSGNTIYF
NA	NA	TRBV6-6	TRBJ2-4	TGTGCCAAGACGGGAGCGGCCAAAAACATTCAGTACTTC	CAKTGAAKNIQYF
few	NA	TRBV2	TRBJ1-2	TGTGCCAGCCAAGCGGGACAAAACTATGGCTACACCTTC	CASQAGQNYGYTF
NA	NA	TRBV10-3	TRBJ2-5	TGTGCCATCACAGGGGGGCTGGGGGAGACCCAGTACTTC	CAITGGLGETQYF
NA	NA	TRBV18	TRBJ2-3	TGTGCCAGCTCACCACAGGGGGCAGATACGCAGTATTTT	CASSPQGADTQYF
NA	NA	TRBV11-3	TRBJ2-3	TGTGCCAGCCAGGATGGAACAGATACGCAGTATTTT	CASQDGTDTQYF
once	NA	TRBV2	TRBJ2-4	TGTGCCAGCAGTGAAGCCGGTACGCCCGGGAAAAACATTCAGTACTTC	CASSEAGTPGKNIQYF
NA	NA	TRBV6-1	TRBJ1-2	TGTGCCAGCAGTTGGACATATGGCTACACCTTC	CASSWTYGYTF
few	NA	TRBV10-3	TRBJ1-5	TGTGCCATCAGTACCGCCATCGGGGGGAATCAGCCCCAGCATTTT	CAISTAIGGNQPQHF
NA	NA	TRBV7-6	TRBJ1-2	TGTGCCAGCAGCTTAGGCGGAACCTATGGCTACACCTTC	CASSLGGTYGYTF
NA	NA	TRBV10-2	TRBJ1-1	TGCGCCAGCAGTGAGGGGGACTTCCTGAACACTGAAGCTTTCTTT	CASSEGDFLNTEAFF
NA	NA	TRBV14	TRBJ1-6	TGTGCCAGCAGCCAAGTCAGGAACAATTCACCCCTCCACTTT	CASSQVRNNSPLHF
NA	NA	TRBV27	TRBJ2-3	TGTGCCAGCAGTTCTCTCCTCAGGGGTAGCACAGATACGCAGTATTTT	CASSSLLRGSTDTQYF
few	NA	TRBV4-1	TRBJ1-6	TGCGCCAGCAGCCAGACCGGGGGTAATTCACCCCTCCACTTT	CASSQTGGNSPLHF
few	NA	TRBV9	TRBJ2-4	TGTGCCAGCAGCGTAGGACAGAAAAACATTCAGTACTTC	CASSVGQKNIQYF
NA	TRBD2	TRBV5-1	TRBJ2-1	TGCGCCAGCAGCACTAGCGGGGGATTATACAATGAGCAGTTCTTC	CASSTSGGLYNEQFF
NA	NA	TRBV9	TRBJ1-4	TGTGCCAGCAGCCGTAGCAGTGGTTTGACTAATGAAAAACTGTTTTTT	CASSRSSGLTNEKLFF
NA	NA	TRBV10-2	TRBJ1-4	TGCGCCACCTCCCCGCGGAGGGGCTCGGCTAATGAAAAACTGTTTTTT	CATSPRRGSANEKLFF
NA	TRBD2	TRBV11-2	TRBJ2-6	TGTGCCAGCAGCACCGACTTCGTGGGACTACGCTCTGGGGCCAACGTCCTGACTTTC	CASSTDFVGLRSGANVLTF
NA	NA	TRBV7-3	TRBJ2-2	TGTGCCAGCAGCTGGGATGGAGGCTCCGGGGAGCTGTTTTTT	CASSWDGGSGELFF
NA	NA	TRBV2	TRBJ2-7	TGTGCCAGCAAGGGGGTAGACTACGAGCAGTACTTC	CASKGVDYEQYF
NA	NA	TRBV14	TRBJ1-2	TGTGCCAGCAGCCGGTCCCTGGGAACCTCCCCGGGAGGCTACACCTTC	CASSRSLGTSPGGYTF
NA	NA	TRBV19	TRBJ1-1	TGTGCCAGTAGTATAGGGGCGGGCGGGACTGAAGCTTTCTTT	CASSIGAGGTEAFF
few	NA	TRBV7-9	TRBJ1-4	TGTTCCAGCAGCTGGACAGATGAAAAACTGTTTTTT	CSSSWTDEKLFF